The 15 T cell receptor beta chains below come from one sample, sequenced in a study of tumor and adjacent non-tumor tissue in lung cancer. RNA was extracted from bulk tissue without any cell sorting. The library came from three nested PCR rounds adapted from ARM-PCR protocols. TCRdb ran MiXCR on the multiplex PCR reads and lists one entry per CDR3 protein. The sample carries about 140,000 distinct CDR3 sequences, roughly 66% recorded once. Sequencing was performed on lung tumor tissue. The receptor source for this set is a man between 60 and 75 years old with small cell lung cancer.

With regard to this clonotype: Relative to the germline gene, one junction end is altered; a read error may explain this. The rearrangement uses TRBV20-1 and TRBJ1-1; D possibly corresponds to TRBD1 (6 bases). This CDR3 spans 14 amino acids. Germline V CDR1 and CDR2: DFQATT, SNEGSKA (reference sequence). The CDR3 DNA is TGCAGTGCTAGAGGGCCCCACAGGGCAACTGAAGCTTTTTTT. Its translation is CSARGPHRATEAFF.

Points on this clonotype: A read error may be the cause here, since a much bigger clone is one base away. The CDR3 is CTSSQTSGQETQYF. The CDR3 coding sequence is TGTACCAGCAGCCAGACTAGCGGCCAAGAGACCCAGTACTTC. The V gene is TRBV5-4, the J gene TRBJ2-5; 9 bases are shared with TRBD2. Per germline, CDR1 SGHNT and CDR2 YYREEE (reference sequence). This CDR3 comprises 14 residues.

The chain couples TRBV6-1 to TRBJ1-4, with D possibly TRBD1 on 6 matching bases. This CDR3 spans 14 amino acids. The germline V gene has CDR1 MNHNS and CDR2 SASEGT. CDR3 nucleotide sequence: TGTGCAAGCGGTGTACAGGGCCCCGACGAAAAACTGTTTTTT. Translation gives CASGVQGPDEKLFF.

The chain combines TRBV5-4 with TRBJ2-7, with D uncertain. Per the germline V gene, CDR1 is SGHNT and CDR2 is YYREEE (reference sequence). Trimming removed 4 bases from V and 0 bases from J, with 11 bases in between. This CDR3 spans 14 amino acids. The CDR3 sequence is CASSPTGISYEQYF. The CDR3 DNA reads TGTGCCAGCAGCCCGACGGGTATCTCCTACGAGCAGTACTTC.

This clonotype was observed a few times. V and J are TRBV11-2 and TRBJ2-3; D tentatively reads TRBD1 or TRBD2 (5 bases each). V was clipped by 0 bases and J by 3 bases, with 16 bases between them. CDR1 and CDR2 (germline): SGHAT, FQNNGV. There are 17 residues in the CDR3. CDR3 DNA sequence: TGTGCCAGCAGCTTAGACTATAGGGACCCTTGGACAGATACGCAGTATTTT. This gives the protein CASSLDYRDPWTDTQYF. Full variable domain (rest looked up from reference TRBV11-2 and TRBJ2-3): EAGVAQSPRYKIIEKRQSVAFWCNPISGHATLYWYQQILGQGPKLLIQFQNNGVVDDSQLPKDRFSAERLKGVDSTLKIQPAKLEDSAVYLCASSLDYRDPWTDTQYFGPGTRLTVL.

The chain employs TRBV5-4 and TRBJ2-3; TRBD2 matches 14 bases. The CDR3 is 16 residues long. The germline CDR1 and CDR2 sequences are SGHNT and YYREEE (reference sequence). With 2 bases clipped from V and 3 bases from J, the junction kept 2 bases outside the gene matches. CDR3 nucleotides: TGTGCCAGCAGCTTAGGGACTAGCGGGAGAACAGATACGCAGTATTTT. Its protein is CASSLGTSGRTDTQYF.

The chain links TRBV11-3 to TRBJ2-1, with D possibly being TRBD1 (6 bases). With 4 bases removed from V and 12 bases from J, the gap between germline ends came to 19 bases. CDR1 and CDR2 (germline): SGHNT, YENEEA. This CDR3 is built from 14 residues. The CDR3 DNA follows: TGTGCCAGCAGCTCCCTTGAACAGGGAGTTGGGCAGTTCTTC. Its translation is CASSSLEQGVGQFF.

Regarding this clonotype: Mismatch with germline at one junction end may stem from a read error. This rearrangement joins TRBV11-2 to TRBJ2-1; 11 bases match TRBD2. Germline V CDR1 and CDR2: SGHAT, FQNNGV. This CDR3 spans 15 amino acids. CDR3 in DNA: TGTGCCAGCAGCTTGACTAGCGGGACGTACAATGAGCAGCTCTTC. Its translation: CASSLTSGTYNEQLF.

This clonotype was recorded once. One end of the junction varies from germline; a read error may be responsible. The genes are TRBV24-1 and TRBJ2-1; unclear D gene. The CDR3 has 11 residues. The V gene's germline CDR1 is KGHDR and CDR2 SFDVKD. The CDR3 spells CVTGERNEQFF. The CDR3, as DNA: TGTGTCACCGGAGAGCGAAATGAGCAGTTCTTC.

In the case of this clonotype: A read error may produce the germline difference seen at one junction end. The CDR3 is CSVRDPVTSRSSYNEHFF. CDR3 in DNA: TGCAGTGTTAGGGACCCCGTGACTAGCCGTAGCTCCTACAATGAGCACTTCTTC. J is TRBJ2-1 and V is TRBV20-1; 7 nucleotides match TRBD2. CDR3 size: 18 residues. Germline V gene data show CDR1 as DFQATT and CDR2 as SNEGSKA (reference sequence).

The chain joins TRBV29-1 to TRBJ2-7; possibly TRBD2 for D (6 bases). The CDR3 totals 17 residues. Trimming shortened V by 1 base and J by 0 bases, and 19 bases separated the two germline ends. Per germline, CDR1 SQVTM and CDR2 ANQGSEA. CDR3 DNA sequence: TGCAGCGTTGAAGCGGAGAGTAGCGGAGCGAGCTCCTACGAGCAGTACTTC. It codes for CSVEAESSGASSYEQYF.

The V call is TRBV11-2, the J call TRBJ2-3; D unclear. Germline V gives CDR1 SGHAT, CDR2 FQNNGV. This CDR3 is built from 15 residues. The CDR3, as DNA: TGTGTCTGCAGCTTAGAAGGTTGGCCCACAGATACGCAGTATTTT. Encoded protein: CVCSLEGWPTDTQYF.

The DNA for the CDR3 is TGCGCCAGCTGTCCCGGGCGGGGCCAGCGGGTGGACAATGAGCAGTTCTTC. As protein: CASCPGRGQRVDNEQFF. This rearrangement joins TRBV5-1 to TRBJ2-1; TRBD2 is a possible D gene (6 bases). The CDR3 contains 17 residues. Germline lookup yields CDR1 SGHRS and CDR2 YFSETQ. Trimming took off 7 bases at V and 5 bases at J, with 25 bases between the two ends.

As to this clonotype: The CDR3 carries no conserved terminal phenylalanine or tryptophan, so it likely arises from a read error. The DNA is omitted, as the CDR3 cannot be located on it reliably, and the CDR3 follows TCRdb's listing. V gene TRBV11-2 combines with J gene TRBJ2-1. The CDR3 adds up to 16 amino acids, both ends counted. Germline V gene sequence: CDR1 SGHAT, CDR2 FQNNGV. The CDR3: CASSLATGTSYNEQSI.

This chain's CDR3 is CASSEPGLAGGTDAQYF. The CDR3 region has the DNA TGTGCCAGCAGCGAGCCCGGACTAGCGGGCGGCACAGATGCTCAGTATTTT. This chain uses TRBV12-3 or TRBV12-4 with TRBJ2-3; 11 bases fit TRBD2. The CDR3 is made up of 17 amino acids. V lost 6 bases and J lost 12; bases outside the gene matches: 20.